This is a list of T cell receptor beta chains from one sample in a study of identical twins. TCRdb called the 5' RACE reads again in MiXCR, with one record for every CDR3 protein. Of hundreds of thousands of distinct CDR3 sequences listed, less than 7% are singletons. Sequenced sample: naive T cells sorted from blood. The source is a man younger than 30 in good health. CDR3s leave out the opening cysteine and the closing phenylalanine or tryptophan. Clone sizes are given selectively: once, few, many, or a class where the clone is expanded.

V gene,clone size,CDR3 protein
TRBV7-9,.,ASSGPLAETQY
TRBV7-8,.,ASSLVTGGIIYEQY
TRBV7-3,.,ASSLFGLEETQY
TRBV7-6,few,ASSFTSGRGTGELF
TRBV6-5,many,ASSPTSAELF
TRBV28,few,ASSVTSGRLPGSETQY
TRBV5-1,few,ASSPGDGTQY
TRBV15,many,ATSRRQGSYNEQF
TRBV30,.,ACGTGVYEQY
TRBV20-1,few,SASRGGTSGTDTQY
TRBV12-3/TRBV12-4,many,ASSKDFRNEQF
TRBV27,few,ASSGVDRGPSETQY
TRBV15,.,ATSRDAGLAGFEQF
TRBV6-1,many,ASSAPGGSNNEQF
TRBV12-3/TRBV12-4,many,ASSSSRLAGTDTQY
TRBV4-1,few,ASSQVSGQGLGNTIY
TRBV5-5,.,ASSLGDGTGELF
TRBV7-9,many,ASSLGRGGAGDTQY
TRBV29-1,many,SVLVGPGELF
TRBV5-5,few,ASSPSDRAETQY
TRBV29-1,many,SVVRGGENIQY
TRBV6-4,many,ASSDRGFSTDTQY
TRBV4-3,few,ASSQGATGGYEQY
TRBV20-1,.,SAREGSAWGETQY
TRBV30,many,AWSRISYNEQF
TRBV4-2,many,ASSQEANQPQH
TRBV20-1,many,SARDAGGLTIQY
TRBV3-1,.,ASSPAGGRRYEQY
TRBV7-6,.,ASSPSWGGANVLT
TRBV12-3/TRBV12-4,few,ASCLGTTVLGEQF
TRBV20-1,many,SARTSGSSYNEQF
TRBV7-9,.,ASSLVLRPQGTEAF
TRBV5-1,many,ASSPQPTRQGLVNQPQH
TRBV18,few,ASSPPSGAKNIQY
TRBV29-1,.,SVVSPGGGIAF
TRBV5-1,few,ASSFYRGGDTGELF
TRBV7-9,.,ASSPNLRLAANNEQF